This passage covers 14 T cell receptor beta chains from one sample sequenced in a study of early T cells in non-severe SARS-CoV-2 infection. TCRdb analysed the 5' RACE reads with MiXCR anew, one entry per CDR3 protein. This table has about 49,000 distinct CDR3 sequences, approximately 12% appearing once. The sequenced sample consisted of whole blood. The receptors originated from an adult who was a healthcare worker with PCR-confirmed SARS-CoV-2 infection or an uninfected control (not recorded which).

This clonotype showed up many times. The V call is TRBV7-3, the J call TRBJ1-1; 7 bases are a match to TRBD1. The germline V gene has CDR1 SGHTA and CDR2 FQGTGA. CDR3 length: 13 amino acids. V trimming: 8 bases; J trimming: 1 base; junction bases outside the gene matches: 4. The CDR3 nucleotides are TGTGCCAGCCGGGGACAGCCGAACACTGAAGCTTTCTTT. Protein: CASRGQPNTEAFF.

This clonotype has only a few counts. V gene TRBV27 combines with J gene TRBJ1-5; TRBD1 is a possible D gene (5 bases). The CDR3 extends over 15 amino acids. Germline V gene data show CDR1 as MNHEY and CDR2 as SMNVEV (reference sequence). The germline V and J ends were trimmed by 8 bases and 0 bases, with 14 bases remaining between them. CDR3 loop: CASGKGPYSNQPQHF. Here the CDR3 DNA reads TGTGCCAGCGGTAAGGGACCGTATAGCAATCAGCCCCAGCATTTT.

This clonotype was picked up many times. J is TRBJ2-5 and V is TRBV19, with D possibly called TRBD1 or TRBD2 (5 bases each). This CDR3 is 16 amino acids long. CDR1 and CDR2 from the germline V gene are LNHDA and SQIVND (reference sequence). Trimming left V 5 bases short and J 2 bases short, with 18 bases between. DNA of the CDR3: TGTGCCAGTAGTTACAGGACTCCTCCTCGGCAAGAGACCCAGTACTTC. Its protein product is CASSYRTPPRQETQYF.

This clonotype was recorded a few times. J is TRBJ2-3 and V is TRBV28, with D possibly matching TRBD2 (6 bases). V was cut by 4 bases and J by 2 bases, with 16 bases left in between. Germline CDR1 is MDHEN and CDR2 is SYDVKM. The length of the CDR3 is 16 residues. The CDR3 coding sequence is TGTGCCAGCAGTTCCTCCGGTAGCGGACCCACAGATACGCAGTATTTT. Amino acids: CASSSSGSGPTDTQYF.

In its sample, this clonotype was seen many times. The J gene is TRBJ2-5, the V gene TRBV4-2; no firm D call. This CDR3 is built from 13 residues. V was trimmed by 1 base and J by 1 base, leaving 4 bases between them. Germline V gene data show CDR1 as LGHNA and CDR2 as YNFKEQ. CDR3 bases: TGTGCCAGCAGCCAAGGTAGCCAAGAGACCCAGTACTTC. Encoded protein: CASSQGSQETQYF.

The chain uses TRBV23-1 and TRBJ1-5, with TRBD1 matching 8 bases. TRBV23-1 belongs to the ORF category, with a function that is uncertain. Trimming took 4 bases from V and 0 from J; bases not matched to a gene: 17. The CDR3 spans 20 residues. This CDR3 reads CASSLRPGTGNPHSNQPQHF. The CDR3, as DNA: TGCGCCAGCAGTCTACGCCCCGGGACAGGCAATCCCCATAGCAATCAGCCCCAGCATTTT.

This clonotype appeared once. A clone one base away is much larger, so this may be a read error. The chain has TRBV6-6 and TRBJ1-4; possibly TRBD1 for D (5 bases). Germline V lookup: CDR1 MNHNY, CDR2 SVGAGI (reference sequence). CDR3 length: 15 residues. CDR3 amino acids: CAGSYPGPANEKLFF. The DNA of the CDR3 is TGTGCCGGCAGTTACCCGGGACCGGCTAATGAAAAACTGTTTTTT.

The sample holds a few counts of this clonotype. The chain has TRBV7-2 and TRBJ2-6, with a possible D match to TRBD2 (7 bases). Trimming removed 1 base at V and 2 bases at J, with 18 bases between. The germline V gene encodes CDR1 SGHTA and CDR2 FQGNSA. This CDR3 comprises 19 residues. The CDR3 loop reads CASSLVWGGGTPGANVLTF. The CDR3 region has the DNA TGTGCCAGCAGCTTAGTATGGGGGGGCGGAACCCCTGGGGCCAACGTCCTGACTTTC. The whole variable domain, remainder taken from reference TRBV7-2 and TRBJ2-6, is GAGVSQSPSNKVTEKGKDVELRCDPISGHTALYWYRQSLGQGLEFLIYFQGNSAPDKSGLPSDRFSAERTGGSVSTLTIQRTQQEDSAVYLCASSLVWGGGTPGANVLTFGAGSRLTVL.

The CDR3 nucleotides are TGTGCCAGCAGCCAAGATGTGGTAGACGAGCAGTACTTC. This sequence encodes CASSQDVVDEQYF. The chain employs TRBV14 and TRBJ2-7; no definite D call. The germline gives CDR1 SGHDN, CDR2 FVKESK. The germline V and J ends were trimmed by 0 bases and 5 bases, with 8 bases remaining between them. This CDR3 has 13 amino acids.

Comment on this clonotype: Germline is not matched at one junction end, which may reflect a read error. This sequence joins TRBV7-8 and TRBJ2-1; a weak D match, TRBD1 (6 bases). The germline V gene encodes CDR1 SGHVS and CDR2 FQNEAQ. The CDR3 totals 14 residues. The CDR3 reads CASSFVTGYNEQLF. CDR3 coding DNA: TGTGCCAGCAGCTTCGTGACAGGCTACAATGAGCAGCTCTTC.

This clonotype has at least ten counts. The genes are TRBV4-1 and TRBJ2-4, with a possible D match to TRBD1 (6 bases). Germline V gene lookup returns CDR1 MGHRA and CDR2 YSYEKL. The CDR3 contains 13 residues. V gave up 0 bases and J gave up 14 bases, with 14 bases separating them. CDR3 nucleotide sequence: TGCGCCAGCAGCCAAGATCGGGACACCAGAGAGTACTTC. This sequence encodes CASSQDRDTREYF.

The sample holds many counts of this clonotype. The chain links TRBV10-3 to TRBJ2-2; D uncertain. The germline V gene encodes CDR1 ENHRY and CDR2 SYGVKD. The CDR3 consists of 15 residues. V was shortened by 1 base and J by 2 bases, with 8 bases between the two germline ends. The CDR3 DNA reads TGTGCCATCAGTGAGTGGCAGGCCAACACCGGGGAGCTGTTTTTT. Translation gives CAISEWQANTGELFF.

The chain links TRBV6-1 to TRBJ2-1, with TRBD1 matching 10 bases. The germline CDR1 and CDR2 sequences are MNHNS and SASEGT. J gave up 4 bases and V 11 bases, and 8 bases lay outside the gene matches. This CDR3 spans 14 amino acids. The CDR3 protein is CAVQDRGPYNEQFF. Here the CDR3 DNA reads TGTGCCGTTCAAGACAGGGGGCCTTACAATGAGCAGTTCTTC.

This clonotype was picked up many times. Lacking the conserved final phenylalanine or tryptophan, this CDR3 likely reflects a read error. No DNA is shown, since the ends of the CDR3 on it are uncertain; the CDR3 is the one TCRdb lists. The genes are TRBV7-3 and TRBJ1-1; the D call in the table, TRBD1, was not verified against the DNA. From its first to its last residue, the CDR3 has 13 amino acids. CDR1 and CDR2 (germline): SGHTA, FQGTGA. The CDR3 reads CASSSLPGQGLTT.